The source of this T cell receptor (beta chain) is a study of T cell responses to AZD1222 COVID-19 vaccine (dated by TCRdb to the early 2020s). As for the study more broadly: A total of just over 230 trial participants underwent TCR sequencing, of whom under 220 had received two doses of AZD1222 and 26 had received two doses of the MenACWY control vaccine. Trial participants were enrolled into age subgroups of 18-55, 56-69 and 70-plus years, which contained 148, 28 and 57 TCR-sequenced participants, respectively. What the research found in general, with its limitations: Participants were mostly white British, with more females than males. The authors suggested clonal diversity may have been underestimated. Because no day 14 peak-response samples were available, the repertoires could be characterized only after the peak T cell response. Nearly half of unique spike-specific TCRs reportedly recognized epitopes outside regions mutated in the B.1.351 and B.1.1.7 variants. In the small 56-69-year group, the increase in depth fell short of significance, most likely because of low power. A significant rise in spike-specific TCR breadth and depth was observed after two AZD1222 doses relative to day 0 and relative to MenACWY recipients. Conclusions about previously exposed vaccinees were limited because only a handful of AZD1222 recipients were SARS-CoV-2 seropositive at baseline. The vaccine-associated CD4 TCRs covered the entire spike protein, and the dominant responses fell in regions 160-218 and 743-854.

The intended sense of this specimen's time point label: baseline before first vaccination. This specimen's treatment or condition label, per the study, means: meningococcal conjugate vaccine given as trial control. Samples from vaccinated people were obtained from the UK trials COV001 and COV002, which included a single-blind randomized controlled phase 2/3 trial of AZD1222 (ChAdOx1 nCoV-19) in healthy adults. Trial participant PBMC samples were collected at day 0 and day 28 after the second dose for TCRbeta chain sequencing. A remark on this clone: The clone's antigen remains unknown. Base qualities are not recorded, but no much larger clone differs from it by a single base.

The CDR3 regions of human TCRbeta chains were analyzed by immunosequencing. The paper's processing steps were these. Repertoire TCRs were checked for matches against a reference library of SARS-CoV-2-specific TCRs that had been generated using the MIRA antigen-specificity platform. Breadth was defined as the fraction of unique TCRs that were SARS-CoV-2-associated. Depth was defined as the fraction of total T cells that were SARS-CoV-2-associated. Using the MIRA data, each spike-specific TCR was mapped to the spike region that the TCR reacts to and placed in a CD4 or CD8 class. Log10-transformed breadth and depth values were compared by one-way ANOVA with Sidak's multiple comparisons tests. Drawn from immuneACCESS, this table holds only the in-frame rearrangements with V and J called that TCRdb kept. Clones are partly lost; checked studies trace under half to an unresolved V gene and leave the rest unexplained. The V and J calls and the clone size are those of that table, but D and trimming were determined from the DNA. The sample table records over 150,000 clones; 92% of these occur just once. 4% to 5.5% of the sample rests with the top ten.

CDR1 and CDR2, per the germline V gene (reference sequence), are LNHDA and SQIVND. Deletion took 0 bases off V and 4 bases off J, with a span of 10 bases between the germline ends. From its cysteine to its phenylalanine, the CDR3 spans 15 amino acids. The CDR3 DNA has 45 bases and is translated from base 1. This TCR derives from an adult in good health. The chain joins TRBV19 to TRBJ1-5, and the D gene may be TRBD1, 6 bases matching. The sequences come from peripheral blood, collected on day 0 of MenACWY control vaccination. The CDR3 protein sequence reads: CASSIDLRGNQPQHF. The nucleotides read TGTGCCAGTAGTATAGATCTGAGGGGGAATCAGCCCCAGCATTTT.